The present T cell receptor (beta chain) was sequenced within a study of T cells after yellow fever vaccination (dated 2019 in TCRdb). Study-level background: The SMART-Seq v4 Ultra Low Input RNA kit was used to prepare libraries from fractions with low cell numbers. To track T-cell clones before and after primary and booster YFV17D yellow fever vaccination, bulk TCR alpha and beta repertoires were sequenced longitudinally. Blood was drawn at multiple timepoints before and after primary and secondary immunization, with bulk PBMC replicates and cell subsets isolated. Two healthy male donors made up the cohort, one aged 18 to 29 years and the other aged 30 to 40 years.

This clonotype was seen a handful of times. Its specific antigen is unknown. No base quality values were provided; no much bigger clone lies one nucleotide off. Broad study findings and their caveats: Computational filtering was required because FACS-sorted repertoires could contain abundant contaminating clonotypes from the bulk population. After the booster, most of the clones that had expanded following primary vaccination were detected again (just under 97% of CD4 and around 87% of CD8), which suggests that memory was broadly maintained. Because the study included only a couple of donors, the extent to which the findings can be generalized is limited. The secondary T-cell response was found to be weaker but faster than the primary response, with a peak reached on day 5 rather than on day 15. A small fraction of clonotypes appeared in both the CD4 and CD8 compartments, likely as a result of convergent recombination.

A distance of 31 bases separates the germline ends of V and J, which lose 4 bases and 7 bases respectively. The germline V gene provides CDR1 MGHRA and CDR2 YSYEKL. Reading from cysteine to phenylalanine, the CDR3 counts 20 amino acids. Only the CDR3 portion is preserved as DNA: 60 bases, with reading frame beginning at the first base. What the treatment or condition label conveys for this sample: live attenuated yellow fever vaccine strain. At each blood-draw timepoint, two biological replicates of bulk PBMCs were collected. PBMCs were isolated from peripheral blood using a standard Ficoll-Paque protocol. RNA was extracted with TriZol from bulk PBMCs, CD4 and CD8 fractions, and dextramer-positive and dextramer-negative fractions. TCR cDNA was synthesized by 5'RACE template switching, which introduced a universal primer site and unique molecular identifiers. cDNA synthesis was primed from both the TCR alpha and TCR beta constant segments. Library amplification used two PCR steps, and the second PCR step added sample barcodes and sequencing adapters. Sequencing of the libraries was done on either Illumina HiSeq 2500 (2x100 bp) or NovaSeq (2x150 bp). The authors' pipeline ran thus. Demultiplexing of reads and collapsing into UMI consensus sequences were performed with MIGEC, and V(D)J alignment was carried out with MiXCR. Vaccine-responding clonotypes were identified with edgeR using replicate PBMC samples, with FDR below 0.01 and a log2 fold change above 5 up to day 15 being required. Each bulk clonotype received a CD4 or CD8 identity based on whether the sequenced CD4 or CD8 repertoire contained that clonotype at higher abundance. Using fastp trimming at Q25 and MiXCR clonotype assembly, TCRdb reanalyzed the public sequencing data and kept in-frame beta chains. Rows merge per CDR3 protein into single entries with the most common DNA and genes. The V and J calls, along with clone size, are taken from TCRdb and not from the paper's own processing. For this sample there are around 310,000 distinct CDR3 sequences; 8.5% to 9% appear just once. The ten most abundant clones make up about a sixth of the sample.

Sequences were derived from PBMCs, sampled on the day of the first yellow fever vaccination. This clonotype was sampled from a man aged 18 to 30 who received the YFV17D yellow fever vaccine. The receptor chain draws on TRBV4-1 and TRBJ2-2; the D call could be TRBD1 or TRBD2, with each sharing 7 bases. The CDR3 protein sequence reads: CASSPRQGLVYWEGSGELFF. The nucleotide sequence reads as follows: TGCGCCAGCAGCCCCCGACAGGGATTGGTCTACTGGGAGGGAAGCGGGGAGCTGTTTTTT.